The entry that follows covers one T cell receptor beta chain sequence. Its target is unknown. The germline V gene encodes CDR1 SQVTM and CDR2 ANQGSEA. The CDR3 is made up of 9 amino acids. V lost 2 bases and J lost 10, with 5 bases in between. These data are taken from a study of CD8 T cell repertoires and HIV-1 epitope variants. Overall study context: T cells were stimulated with Twenty-five Gag and Nef peptides separately. Controls included no peptide, Ebola AY9 epitope, and a CMV, EBV, flu pool.

Study-level results: Of nine antigen-specific beta clonotypes, six appeared to cross-react with escape variants.

Sequencing used immunoSEQ multiplex PCR; TCRdb keeps in-frame clones, though not all of them. The sample carries around 4,900 clones, around 70% recorded once. The sample comprised cultured CD8+ T cells derived from PBMCs. The chain couples TRBV29-1 to TRBJ1-2; no clear D gene. This clonotype originated in a male donor with HIV. The CDR3 region has the DNA TGCAGCGTTGAAAACGACTACACCTTC. It is translated as CSVENDYTF.